Only a few counts were recorded for the clone carrying this T cell receptor (beta chain). The diagnosis in patients was locally advanced or metastatic urothelial carcinoma. This entry is derived from a study of PD-L1 blockade in urothelial cancer. Study information: The median number of T cells present in blood samples was fewer than 150,000.

Assay: immunoSEQ multiplex PCR; the TCRdb copy retains only in-frame clones and omits some. The sample consists of some 52,000 clones, about 80% of them appearing once. CDR3 length equals 16 residues. The V and J ends lost 1 base and 3 bases, in that order; junction bases with no gene match: 8. Germline CDR1 is SNHLY and CDR2 is FYNNEI. The sample consisted of PBMCs, taken around atezolizumab (anti-PD-L1) treatment. This chain joins TRBV2 and TRBJ2-7; the match to TRBD1 covers 8 bases. The receptor was isolated from a man between 65 and 79 years old with urothelial cancer. CDR3 region: CASSEGTGSTYYEQYF. The CDR3 coding sequence is TGTGCCAGCAGTGAAGGGACAGGGTCCACCTACTACGAGCAGTACTTC.